This T cell receptor (beta chain) was sequenced during a study of blood T cell repertoires in COVID-19. Study information: COVID-19 samples collected from the United States, Italy and Spain covered acute and convalescent phases. The cDNA or gDNA used as material had been derived from T cells, B-cell-depleted T cells, or PBMCs.

Methods used by the authors: Nucleated cell number was recorded as an estimate derived from reference gene primer amplification. Generated by immunoSEQ multiplex PCR, the TCRdb table keeps only in-frame clones and is missing some. Clone size and V and J calls were adopted from that table, with D and trimming inferred from the DNA. The sample records around 40,000 clones, just under 95% being singletons. This CDR3 spans 16 amino acids. V gave up 4 bases and J gave up 1 base, with 15 bases separating them. The V gene's germline CDR1 is LNHDA and CDR2 SQIVND (reference sequence). The V and J genes are TRBV19 and TRBJ2-3; D is possibly TRBD2 (5 bases). The sequenced sample consisted of peripheral blood. The receptor was derived from a human donor with active COVID-19. The donor label of this sample is uncertain. This CDR3 reads CASSKRTTSGTDTQYF. CDR3 in DNA: TGTGCCAGTAGTAAACGGACCACTAGTGGCACAGATACGCAGTATTTT.